This T cell receptor (beta chain) is from a study of shared clonotypes between healthy human individuals. Authors' processing steps: Quality scores were absent from the junction-only immunoSEQ sequences, so filtering differed. The method was immunoSEQ multiplex PCR; TCRdb's version includes in-frame clones alone and lacks a portion of them. V and J calls and clone size are those listed in that table; D and trimming were worked out from the DNA. The sample yields about 980,000 clones, over 75% seen once. Donors had no recently reported acute infections or vaccinations and were HIV-negative. From germline, CDR1 is LNHNV and CDR2 YYDKDF (reference sequence). The CDR3 has 17 residues. Trimming removed 2 bases from V and 6 bases from J; junction bases left unmatched: 15.

This sequence joins TRBV15 and TRBJ1-2; TRBD1 matches at 7 bases. The clonotype originates from a man aged 18 to 30 in good health. What was sequenced was memory CD4+ T cells sorted from blood. This sample's subset: CD45RA-negative fraction. CDR3 nucleotides: TGTGCCACCAGCAGATCTCGAACAGGGGCAGCGCGCGATGGCTACACCTTC. Translation gives CATSRSRTGAARDGYTF.